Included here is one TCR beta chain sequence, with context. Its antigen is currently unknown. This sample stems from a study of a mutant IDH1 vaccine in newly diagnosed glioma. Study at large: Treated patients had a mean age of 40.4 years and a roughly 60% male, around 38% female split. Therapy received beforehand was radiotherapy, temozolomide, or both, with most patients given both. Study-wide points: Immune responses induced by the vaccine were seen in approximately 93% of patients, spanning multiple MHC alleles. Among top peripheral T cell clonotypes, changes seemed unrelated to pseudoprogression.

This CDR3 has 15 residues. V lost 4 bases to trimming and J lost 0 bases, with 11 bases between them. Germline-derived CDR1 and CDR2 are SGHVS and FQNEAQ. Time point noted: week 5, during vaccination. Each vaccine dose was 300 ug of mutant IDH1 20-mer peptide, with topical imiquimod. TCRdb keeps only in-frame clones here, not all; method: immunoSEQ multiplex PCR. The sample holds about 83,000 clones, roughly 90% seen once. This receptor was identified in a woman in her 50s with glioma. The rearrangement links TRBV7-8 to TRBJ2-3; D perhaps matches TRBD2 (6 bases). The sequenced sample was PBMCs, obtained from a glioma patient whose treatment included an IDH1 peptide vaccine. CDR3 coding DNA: TGTGCCAGCAGCTCTATAGCGGCTAGCACAGATACGCAGTATTTT. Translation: CASSSIAASTDTQYF.